This T cell receptor beta chain was profiled in a study of blood T cell repertoires in COVID-19. On the study more broadly: Donors in the United States, Italy and Spain gave samples during acute or convalescent COVID-19. T cells, B-cell-depleted T cells, or PBMCs provided the cDNA or gDNA that served as material.

In the source study's methods: Scientists estimated how many nucleated cells there were by amplifying reference gene primers. Repertoires were generated with immunoSEQ multiplex PCR, while TCRdb's copy carries only in-frame clones and drops some. That table furnishes V, J and clone size, whereas the DNA furnished D and trimming. The repertoire consists of some 350,000 clones, with 88% occurring once and the leading ten covering 6% to 8.5%. Those enrolled in Seattle joined during active infection and were followed longitudinally afterward. The source is a woman in her 70s with COVID-19, enrolled during active disease. Sequences were obtained from peripheral blood.

The CDR3 sequence: CASSYSEVSTEAFF. The CDR3, as DNA: TGTGCCAGCAGTTACTCAGAGGTTTCCACTGAAGCTTTCTTT. The chain joins TRBV6-5 to TRBJ1-1; D unresolved. This CDR3 has 14 residues. Trimming took 0 bases from V and 4 from J, leaving 9 bases between them. Germline V lookup: CDR1 MNHEY, CDR2 SVGAGI.